This entry lists 4 T cell receptor beta chains sequenced from one sample in a study of blood T cell repertoires in COVID-19. Here immunoSEQ multiplex PCR was the method, and the copy in TCRdb shows in-frame clones only, minus some. This sample has roughly 300,000 clones, with roughly nine tenths found just once. The source material was peripheral blood. These receptors all stem from a woman aged 30 to 39 with COVID-19, enrolled during active disease.

DNA of the CDR3: TGTGCCAGTAGTTCTCCGGGACAGGGGTGGGATGAGCAGTTCTTC. This encodes CASSSPGQGWDEQFF. The chain uses TRBV19 and TRBJ2-1; TRBD1 matches 10 bases. Germline loops: CDR1 LNHDA, CDR2 SQIVND (reference sequence). This CDR3 is 15 amino acids long. V lost 5 bases and J lost 8; bases outside the gene matches: 9.

As concerns this clone: Other DNA variants within this sample encode the same CDR3. The V and J genes are TRBV27 and TRBJ1-5; D remains unclear. V lost 2 bases and J lost 1, with 3 bases in between. CDR3 length: 13 residues. CDR1 is MNHEY, CDR2 SMNVEV, per germline (reference sequence). The CDR3 coding sequence is TGTGCCAGCAGTTTAGGCAGCAATCAGCCCCAGCATTTT. Encoded protein: CASSLGSNQPQHF.

This sequence joins TRBV7-9 and TRBJ1-2, with D uncertain. V was cut by 0 bases and J by 8 bases, with 13 bases left in between. The CDR3 consists of 14 residues. Germline CDR1 SEHNR, CDR2 FQNEAQ (reference sequence). The CDR3 sequence is CASSLALGVAGYTF. The CDR3 nucleotides read TGTGCCAGCAGCTTAGCGCTTGGGGTAGCGGGCTACACCTTC.

The chain uses TRBV7-8 and TRBJ2-7, with TRBD2 as a possible D gene (6 bases). Between the trimmed V and J ends, which lost 3 bases and 2 bases, there was a span of 8 bases. Germline lookup yields CDR1 SGHVS and CDR2 FQNEAQ. The CDR3 is 13 residues long. The chain's CDR3 is CASSFSGPYEQYF. In DNA form, the CDR3 reads TGTGCCAGCAGCTTTAGCGGACCCTACGAGCAGTACTTC.